Shown below are 2 T cell receptor beta chains from a single sample sequenced in a study of control samples from healthy donors and cancer patients. TCRdb's copy holds only in-frame clones and misses some; the assay was immunoSEQ multiplex PCR. The sample lists fewer than 500,000 clones, about nine tenths occurring once. The sequencing input was PBMCs. The receptors shown here come from a man aged 40-55 years with head and neck cancer.

V and J are TRBV19 and TRBJ2-2; D gene unclear. The CDR3 sequence is 15 residues long. Germline loops: CDR1 LNHDA, CDR2 SQIVND (reference sequence). V lost 8 bases to trimming and J lost 7 bases, with 20 bases between them. The CDR3 reads CASGNVLRLVGELFF. Here the CDR3 DNA reads TGTGCCAGTGGCAACGTCCTTCGGCTGGTCGGGGAGCTGTTTTTT.

The V and J genes are TRBV4-2 and TRBJ2-7; D perhaps matches TRBD1 (5 bases). CDR3 length equals 14 residues. V gave up 1 base and J gave up 2 bases, with 9 bases separating them. Germline CDR1 and CDR2: LGHNA and YNFKEQ. DNA of the CDR3: TGTGCCAGCAGCCAAGGGAAGGGGACCTACGAGCAGTACTTC. The encoded protein is CASSQGKGTYEQYF.